Here is one T cell receptor (beta chain) with its context. Germline loops: CDR1 MNHEY, CDR2 SMNVEV (reference sequence). V shed 6 bases and J shed 1 base, with 13 bases lying between them. CDR3 size: 15 residues. This record belongs to a study of control samples from healthy donors and cancer patients. Here immunoSEQ multiplex PCR was the method, and the copy in TCRdb shows in-frame clones only, minus some. This sample has approximately 210,000 clones; about 91% occur once, and the top ten carry about 2%. The receptor was isolated from a man in his thirties or forties in good health. The J gene is TRBJ2-1, the V gene TRBV27, with a possible D match to TRBD1 (5 bases). Material: blood. CDR3 in DNA: TGTGCCAGCAGCTTAAGGGCAGGGTCCTACAATGAGCAGTTCTTC. It encodes CASSLRAGSYNEQFF.